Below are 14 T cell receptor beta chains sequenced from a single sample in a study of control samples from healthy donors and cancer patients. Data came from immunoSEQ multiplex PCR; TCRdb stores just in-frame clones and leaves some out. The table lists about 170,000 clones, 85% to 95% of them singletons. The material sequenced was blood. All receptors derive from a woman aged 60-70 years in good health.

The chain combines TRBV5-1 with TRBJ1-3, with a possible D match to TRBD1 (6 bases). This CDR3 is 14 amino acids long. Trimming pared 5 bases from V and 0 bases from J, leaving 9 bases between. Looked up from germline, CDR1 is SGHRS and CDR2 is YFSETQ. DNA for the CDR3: TGCGCCAGCAGGAGGGACACCTCTGGAAACACCATATATTTT. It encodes CASRRDTSGNTIYF. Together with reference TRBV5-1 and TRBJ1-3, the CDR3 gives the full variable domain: KAGVTQTPRYLIKTRGQQVTLSCSPISGHRSVSWYQQTPGQGLQFLFEYFSETQRNKGNFPGRFSGRQFSNSRSEMNVSTLELGDSALYLCASRRDTSGNTIYFGEGSWLTVV.

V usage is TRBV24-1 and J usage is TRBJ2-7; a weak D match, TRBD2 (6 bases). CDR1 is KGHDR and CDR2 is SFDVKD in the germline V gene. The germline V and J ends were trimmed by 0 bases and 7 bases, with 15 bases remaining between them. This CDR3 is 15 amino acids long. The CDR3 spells CATSDLGGLSPEQYF. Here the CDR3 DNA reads TGTGCCACCAGTGATTTGGGAGGGCTGTCTCCGGAGCAGTACTTC.

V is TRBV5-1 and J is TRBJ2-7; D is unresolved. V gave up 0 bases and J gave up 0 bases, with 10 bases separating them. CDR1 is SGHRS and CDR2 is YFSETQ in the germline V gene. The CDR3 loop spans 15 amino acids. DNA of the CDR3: TGCGCCAGCAGCTTGGACAGCAGTCCCTCCTACGAGCAGTACTTC. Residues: CASSLDSSPSYEQYF.

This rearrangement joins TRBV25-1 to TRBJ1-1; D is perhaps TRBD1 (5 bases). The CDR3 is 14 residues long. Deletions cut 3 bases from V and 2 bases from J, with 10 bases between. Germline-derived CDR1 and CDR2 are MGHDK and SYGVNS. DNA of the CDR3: TGTGCCAGCAGTGACCCGACAGTAAACACTGAAGCTTTCTTT. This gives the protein CASSDPTVNTEAFF.

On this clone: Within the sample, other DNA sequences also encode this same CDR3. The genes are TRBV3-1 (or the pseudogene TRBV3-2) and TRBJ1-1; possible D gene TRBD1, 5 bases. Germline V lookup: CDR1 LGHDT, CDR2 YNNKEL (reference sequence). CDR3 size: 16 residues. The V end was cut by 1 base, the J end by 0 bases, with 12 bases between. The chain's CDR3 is CASSQGHGGVNTEAFF. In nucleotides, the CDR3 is TGTGCCAGCAGCCAAGGGCATGGGGGAGTGAACACTGAAGCTTTCTTT.

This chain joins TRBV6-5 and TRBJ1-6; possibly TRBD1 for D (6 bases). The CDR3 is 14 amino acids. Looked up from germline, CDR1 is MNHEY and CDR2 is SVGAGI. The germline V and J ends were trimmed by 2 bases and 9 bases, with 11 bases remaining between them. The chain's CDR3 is CASSYRGESSPLHF. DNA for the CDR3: TGTGCCAGCAGTTACAGGGGGGAGAGTTCACCCCTCCACTTT.

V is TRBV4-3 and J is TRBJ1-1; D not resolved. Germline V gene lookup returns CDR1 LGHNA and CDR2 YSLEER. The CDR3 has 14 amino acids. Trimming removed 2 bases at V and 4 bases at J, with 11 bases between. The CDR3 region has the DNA TGCGCCAGCAGCCAACTCTTGGGTAGCACTGAAGCTTTCTTT. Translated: CASSQLLGSTEAFF.

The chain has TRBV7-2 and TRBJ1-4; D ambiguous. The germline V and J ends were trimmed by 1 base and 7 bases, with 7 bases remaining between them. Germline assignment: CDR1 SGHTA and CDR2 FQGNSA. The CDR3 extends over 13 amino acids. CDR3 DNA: TGTGCCAGCAGCTTAGGGGTTTTTGAAAAACTGTTTTTT. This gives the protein CASSLGVFEKLFF. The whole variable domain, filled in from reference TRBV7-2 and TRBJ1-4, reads GAGVSQSPSNKVTEKGKDVELRCDPISGHTALYWYRQSLGQGLEFLIYFQGNSAPDKSGLPSDRFSAERTGGSVSTLTIQRTQQEDSAVYLCASSLGVFEKLFFGSGTQLSVL.

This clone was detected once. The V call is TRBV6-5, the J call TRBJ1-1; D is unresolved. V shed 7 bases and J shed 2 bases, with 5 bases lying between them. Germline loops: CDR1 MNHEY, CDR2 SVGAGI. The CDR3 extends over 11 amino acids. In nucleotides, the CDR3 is TGTGCCAGCATAGAAAACACTGAAGCTTTCTTT. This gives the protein CASIENTEAFF.

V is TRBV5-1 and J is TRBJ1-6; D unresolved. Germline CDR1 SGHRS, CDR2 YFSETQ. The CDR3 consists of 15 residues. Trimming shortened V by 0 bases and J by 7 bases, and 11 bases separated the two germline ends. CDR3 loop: CASSLGNGRNSPLHF. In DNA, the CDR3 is TGCGCCAGCAGCTTGGGGAACGGGAGGAATTCACCCCTCCACTTT.

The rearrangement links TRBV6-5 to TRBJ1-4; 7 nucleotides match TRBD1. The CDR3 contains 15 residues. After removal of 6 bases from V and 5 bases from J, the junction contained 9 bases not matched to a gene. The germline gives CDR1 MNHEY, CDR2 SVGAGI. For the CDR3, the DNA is TGTGCCAGCAGAAAGCCACAGGGGATCAATGAAAAACTGTTTTTT. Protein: CASRKPQGINEKLFF.

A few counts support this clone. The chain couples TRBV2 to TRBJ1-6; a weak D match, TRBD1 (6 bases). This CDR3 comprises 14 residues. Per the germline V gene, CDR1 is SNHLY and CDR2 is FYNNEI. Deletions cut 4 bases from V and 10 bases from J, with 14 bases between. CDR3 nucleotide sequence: TGTGCCAGCAGTGTCCAAGGGGGGTTGTCACCCCTCCACTTT. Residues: CASSVQGGLSPLHF.

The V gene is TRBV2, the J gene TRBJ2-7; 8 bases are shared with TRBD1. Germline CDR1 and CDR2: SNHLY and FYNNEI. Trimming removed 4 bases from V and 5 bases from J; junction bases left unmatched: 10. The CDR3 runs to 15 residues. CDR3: CASSARPRGLNEQYF. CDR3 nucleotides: TGTGCCAGCAGTGCAAGGCCCAGGGGGCTCAACGAGCAGTACTTC.

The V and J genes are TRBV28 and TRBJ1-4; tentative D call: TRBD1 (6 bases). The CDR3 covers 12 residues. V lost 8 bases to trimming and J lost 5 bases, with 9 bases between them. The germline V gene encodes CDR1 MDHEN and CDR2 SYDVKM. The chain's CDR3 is CASGTFNEKLFF. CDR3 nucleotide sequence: TGTGCCAGCGGGACATTCAATGAAAAACTGTTTTTT.